This entry describes one TCR beta chain. Its antigen remains unknown. This entry is derived from a study of cytomegalovirus exposure and HLA in healthy donors. Findings and limits, study-wide: It was confirmed in vitro that a few of the CMV-associated chains were specific for CMV antigens. Listed as cytomegalovirus-associated were over 150 TCR beta chains. Certain sequence variants were highly shared and formed a cluster, and this cluster was likely a sequencing artifact.

The CDR3 runs to 15 residues. Germline CDR1 MDHEN, CDR2 SYDVKM. The V end lost 2 bases, the J end lost 4 bases, and 14 bases lay between the germline ends. Primers included in the PCR were 60 Vbeta and 13 Jbeta primers. Some clones are missing from TCRdb's copy, which holds only in-frame ones; the method was immunoSEQ multiplex PCR. The sample contains approximately 110,000 clones, about 70% of which appear only once. Healthy donors of bone marrow made up the group. The V and J genes are TRBV28 and TRBJ1-1, with D perhaps matching TRBD1 (6 bases). The TCR comes from a woman aged 25 to 39 in good health and CMV-seronegative. Sequenced: PBMCs. The CDR3, as DNA: TGTGCCAGCAGTTTAGGGGGCAGAATTATCACTGAAGCTTTCTTT. This gives the protein CASSLGGRIITEAFF.